The 27 T cell receptor beta chains reported below all come from one sample, sequenced in a study of T cell responses to AZD1222 COVID-19 vaccine. Clones were read by immunoSEQ multiplex PCR, and TCRdb kept only the in-frame ones, dropping some. The sample has 150,000 or so clones, roughly 88% seen once. Sequencing was performed on peripheral blood, taken on day 0 of AZD1222 vaccination. The receptors derive from an adult in good health.

This chain joins TRBV4-1 and TRBJ1-1; a possible D gene is TRBD1 (6 bases). This CDR3 region has 20 residues. Germline V gene sequence: CDR1 MGHRA, CDR2 YSYEKL. Trimming took 3 bases from V and 1 from J, leaving 27 bases between them. CDR3 in amino acids: CASSQRTQGTVGEQNTEAFF. The CDR3 DNA follows: TGCGCCAGCAGCCAGAGAACTCAGGGGACGGTCGGGGAACAGAACACTGAAGCTTTCTTT.

Comments on this clone: Other DNA sequences in this specimen translate into the identical CDR3. The chain has TRBV12-3 or TRBV12-4 and TRBJ1-1; no clear D gene. Trimming shortened V by 3 bases and J by 10 bases, and 9 bases separated the two germline ends. The CDR3 is 11 amino acids. CDR3 sequence (DNA): TGTGCCAGCAGTTTTCGGGAGGCAGCTTTCTTT. It yields the protein CASSFREAAFF.

The J gene is TRBJ1-1, the V gene TRBV18, with 7 bases aligning to TRBD1. The V gene's germline CDR1 is KGHSH and CDR2 LQKENI. V gave up 3 bases and J gave up 1 base; unmatched junction bases: 2. This CDR3 is 14 amino acids long. In nucleotides, the CDR3 is TGTGCCAGCTCACCGGGACAGACGAACACTGAAGCTTTCTTT. It codes for CASSPGQTNTEAFF.

DNA of the CDR3: TGTGCCAGTAGTCTCTCACAGGGGGCGAGGAGCACTGAAGCTTTCTTT. The encoded protein is CASSLSQGARSTEAFF. The genes are TRBV19 and TRBJ1-1, with 9 bases that match TRBD1. V dropped 5 bases and J dropped 4; count of bases not matched to a gene: 11. This CDR3 has 16 residues. Germline V gene lookup returns CDR1 LNHDA and CDR2 SQIVND (reference sequence).

This clone was counted a single time. The genes are TRBV19 and TRBJ1-5, with D unresolved. V was cut by 7 bases and J by 0 bases, with 16 bases left in between. The CDR3 length is 16 residues. Looked up from germline, CDR1 is LNHDA and CDR2 is SQIVND (reference sequence). This chain's CDR3 is CASTMGGSDSNQPQHF. The CDR3 coding sequence is TGTGCCAGTACCATGGGCGGGTCCGATAGCAATCAGCCCCAGCATTTT.

This clone turned up a few times. The rearrangement joins TRBV6-5 to TRBJ1-1; D gene uncertain. CDR3 size: 16 residues. Trimming stripped 3 bases from V and 3 bases from J, with 17 bases between. Germline values: CDR1 MNHEY, CDR2 SVGAGI. Here the CDR3 reads CASSYSITRTDTEAFF. The CDR3 region has the DNA TGTGCCAGCAGTTATTCAATAACCCGAACGGACACTGAAGCTTTCTTT.

The chain combines TRBV4-3 with TRBJ1-2, with D possibly being TRBD1 (5 bases). V dropped 1 base and J dropped 7 bases, with 10 bases sitting between them. The germline gives CDR1 LGHNA, CDR2 YSLEER. CDR3 length equals 13 residues. The CDR3 reads CASSQAGERGYTF. CDR3 coding DNA: TGCGCCAGCAGCCAAGCGGGGGAGCGTGGCTACACCTTC.

The chain recombines TRBV15 with TRBJ1-6; D unclear. This CDR3 has 15 residues. Trimming took off 1 base at V and 10 bases at J, with 14 bases between the two ends. Germline values: CDR1 LNHNV, CDR2 YYDKDF (reference sequence). The CDR3 sequence: CATSRGGNHWSPLHF. CDR3 nucleotide sequence: TGTGCCACCAGCAGAGGCGGAAATCACTGGTCACCCCTCCACTTT.

The V gene is TRBV30, the J gene TRBJ1-1; D may be TRBD1 (5 bases). CDR1 is GTSNPN and CDR2 is SVGIG in the germline V gene (reference sequence). This CDR3 has 15 residues. Between the trimmed V and J ends, which lost 0 bases and 2 bases, there was a span of 13 bases. The CDR3 DNA follows: TGTGCCTGGAGTGTGACCGGGACGGCTAACACTGAAGCTTTCTTT. It codes for CAWSVTGTANTEAFF.

This chain joins TRBV6-5 and TRBJ2-7; tentatively, D is TRBD1 (6 bases). Germline values: CDR1 MNHEY, CDR2 SVGAGI. CDR3 length: 16 residues. The V end lost 0 bases, the J end lost 3 bases, and 15 bases lay between the germline ends. CDR3 protein: CASSYSGWGQGYEQYF. The CDR3 DNA sequence: TGTGCCAGCAGTTACTCGGGCTGGGGGCAGGGCTACGAGCAGTACTTC.

The rearrangement joins TRBV7-9 to TRBJ1-3; a weak D match, TRBD1 (6 bases). CDR3 length: 15 amino acids. V gave up 2 bases and J gave up 2 bases, with 10 bases separating them. Looked up from germline, CDR1 is SEHNR and CDR2 is FQNEAQ (reference sequence). In DNA, the CDR3 is TGTGCCAGCAGCTTATCAGGGGTACCTGGAAACACCATATATTTT. Amino acids: CASSLSGVPGNTIYF. Combining the CDR3 with reference TRBV7-9 and TRBJ1-3 gives the whole variable domain DTGVSQNPRHKITKRGQNVTFRCDPISEHNRLYWYRQTLGQGPEFLTYFQNEAQLEKSRLLSDRFSAERPKGSFSTLEIQRTEQGDSAMYLCASSLSGVPGNTIYFGEGSWLTVV.

The chain couples TRBV18 to TRBJ1-6; TRBD1 aligns across 9 bases. V shed 6 bases, J shed 8 bases, and the junction held 8 bases outside the gene matches. The CDR3 runs to 15 residues. Germline assignment: CDR1 KGHSH and CDR2 LQKENI. Here the CDR3 reads CASSRDREMYSPLHF. The CDR3 DNA is TGTGCCAGCTCCCGGGACAGGGAGATGTATTCACCCCTCCACTTT.

The V and J genes are TRBV7-3 and TRBJ1-1; TRBD1 matches at 7 bases. The CDR3 has 14 residues. The germline V gene encodes CDR1 SGHTA and CDR2 FQGTGA. V lost 1 base, J lost 6 bases, and 5 bases stayed unmatched. This CDR3 reads CASSLSTGTAEAFF. CDR3 DNA: TGTGCCAGCAGCTTAAGTACCGGGACAGCTGAAGCTTTCTTT.

V and J are TRBV3-1 (or the pseudogene TRBV3-2) and TRBJ2-3; 14 bases line up with TRBD2. Germline lookup yields CDR1 LGHDT and CDR2 YNNKEL (reference sequence). This CDR3 spans 16 amino acids. With V trimmed by 4 bases and J by 4 bases, 4 bases remained unmatched. The CDR3 DNA sequence: TGTGCCAGCAGCCGGAGACTAGCGGGGGGGCCAGATACGCAGTATTTT. Translated, it gives CASSRRLAGGPDTQYF.

For the CDR3, the DNA is TGTGCCAGTAGTATCGGCCTAGCTAGGTACACCGGGGAGCTGTTTTTT. Protein sequence: CASSIGLARYTGELFF. This chain uses TRBV19 with TRBJ2-2, with D maybe TRBD2 (5 bases). CDR1 is LNHDA, CDR2 SQIVND, per germline (reference sequence). V lost 3 bases to trimming and J lost 3 bases, with 14 bases between them. The CDR3 covers 16 residues.

V is TRBV27 and J is TRBJ1-1, with D tentatively TRBD1 (5 bases). The V gene lost 9 bases and the J gene lost 5 bases, with 13 bases spanning the gap. This CDR3 spans 12 amino acids. Germline-derived CDR1 and CDR2 are MNHEY and SMNVEV (reference sequence). The CDR3 coding sequence is TGTGCCAGTAAAGGGGTCGGAACTGAAGCTTTCTTT. Protein: CASKGVGTEAFF.

The chain uses TRBV7-2 and TRBJ2-5, with D possibly TRBD2 on 6 matching bases. The CDR3 has 13 residues. Per the germline V gene, CDR1 is SGHTA and CDR2 is FQGNSA. V was trimmed by 5 bases and J by 4 bases, leaving 11 bases between them. The CDR3 DNA sequence: TGTGCCAGCAGCCCTAGCGTCAGAGAGACCCAGTACTTC. Encoded protein: CASSPSVRETQYF.

The chain couples TRBV4-2 to TRBJ1-2, with D possibly TRBD1 on 6 matching bases. Germline V gives CDR1 LGHNA, CDR2 YNFKEQ. CDR3 size: 18 residues. Trimming took 1 base from V and 3 from J, leaving 21 bases between them. The CDR3 sequence is CASSQAHREQGRDYGYTF. The CDR3 DNA sequence: TGTGCCAGCAGCCAAGCGCACCGGGAACAGGGTCGGGACTATGGCTACACCTTC.

This clone is a singleton in its sample. The CDR3 DNA reads TGCGCCAGCAGCGGAGGGACAGGGCATCCTAATGAAAAACTGTTTTTT. It codes for CASSGGTGHPNEKLFF. This chain uses TRBV5-1 with TRBJ1-4, with 9 bases identical to TRBD1. V trimming: 4 bases; J trimming: 3 bases; junction bases outside the gene matches: 7. Germline CDR1 and CDR2: SGHRS and YFSETQ. The CDR3 has 16 amino acids.

The chain combines TRBV15 with TRBJ1-5; D ambiguous. The V and J ends lost 3 bases and 0 bases respectively, with 3 bases between them. CDR3 size: 13 residues. The germline CDR1 and CDR2 sequences are LNHNV and YYDKDF (reference sequence). The CDR3 sequence: CATSRISNQPQHF. DNA for the CDR3: TGTGCCACCAGCAGGATTAGCAATCAGCCCCAGCATTTT.

The V call is TRBV5-6, the J call TRBJ2-3; 9 nucleotides line up with TRBD1. Per germline, CDR1 SGHDT and CDR2 YYEEEE. J lost 3 bases, V lost 4 bases, and 9 bases had no gene match. This CDR3 contains 16 residues. CDR3 loop: CASSDRTGAGTDTQYF. The DNA for the CDR3 is TGTGCCAGCAGCGATCGGACAGGGGCGGGGACAGATACGCAGTATTTT.

The chain is built from TRBV2 and TRBJ1-5; TRBD1 matches at 7 bases. CDR1 SNHLY and CDR2 FYNNEI come from the germline V gene. This CDR3 is 14 amino acids long. J was trimmed by 7 bases and V by 1 base; bases with no gene match: 4. The CDR3 DNA reads TGTGCCAGCAGTGAAGACAGGGGAGGGCAGCCCCAGCATTTT. Residues: CASSEDRGGQPQHF.

The chain employs TRBV29-1 and TRBJ1-2; no reliable D call. V was trimmed by 4 bases and J by 4 bases, leaving 16 bases between them. The CDR3 is 14 amino acids. Germline CDR1 SQVTM, CDR2 ANQGSEA. CDR3 coding DNA: TGCAGCGTTGCCGGCGCTGACGGAGCCTATGGCTACACCTTC. Its translation is CSVAGADGAYGYTF.

The chain is built from TRBV19 and TRBJ1-2; TRBD1 matches at 11 bases. V lost 6 bases and J lost 6; bases outside the gene matches: 6. Germline V gives CDR1 LNHDA, CDR2 SQIVND (reference sequence). The CDR3 extends over 14 amino acids. In DNA form, the CDR3 reads TGTGCCAGTAGCCCGGACAGGGGGCGCGATGGCTACACCTTC. Amino acids: CASSPDRGRDGYTF.

V is TRBV5-1 and J is TRBJ1-1, with 8 bases identical to TRBD1. The CDR3 totals 15 residues. V was pared by 4 bases and J by 1 base, with 6 bases of the junction left unmatched. Per germline, CDR1 SGHRS and CDR2 YFSETQ. The CDR3 spells CASSRTGTGNTEAFF. The CDR3 nucleotides read TGCGCCAGCAGCCGGACCGGGACAGGGAACACTGAAGCTTTCTTT.

The chain has TRBV11-2 and TRBJ1-1; D remains unclear. The germline gives CDR1 SGHAT, CDR2 FQNNGV. The ends were cut back, 3 bases at V and 3 bases at J, with 11 bases in the middle. The CDR3 covers 14 residues. CDR3 in DNA: TGTGCCAGCAGCTTTTCGGGAGGAGACACTGAAGCTTTCTTT. It is translated as CASSFSGGDTEAFF.

The genes are TRBV7-2 and TRBJ2-5, with 10 bases identical to TRBD2. The V and J ends lost 5 bases and 4 bases, in that order; junction bases with no gene match: 4. Germline V gene lookup returns CDR1 SGHTA and CDR2 FQGNSA. The CDR3 is made up of 14 amino acids. The CDR3 coding sequence is TGTGCCAGCAGCACCAGGACTAGCGGAGAGACCCAGTACTTC. This codes for CASSTRTSGETQYF.